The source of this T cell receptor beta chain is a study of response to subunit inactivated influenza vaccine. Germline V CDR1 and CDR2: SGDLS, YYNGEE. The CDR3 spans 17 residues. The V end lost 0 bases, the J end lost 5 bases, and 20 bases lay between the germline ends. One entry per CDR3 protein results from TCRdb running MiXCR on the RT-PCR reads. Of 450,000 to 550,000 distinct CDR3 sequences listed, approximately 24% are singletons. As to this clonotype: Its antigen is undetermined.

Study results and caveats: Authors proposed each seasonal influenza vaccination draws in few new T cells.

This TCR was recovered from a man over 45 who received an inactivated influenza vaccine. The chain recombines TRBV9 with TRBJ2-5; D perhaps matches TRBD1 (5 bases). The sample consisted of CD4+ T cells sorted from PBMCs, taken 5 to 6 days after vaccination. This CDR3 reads CASSVGSGGWGEETQYF. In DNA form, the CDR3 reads TGTGCCAGCAGCGTAGGATCTGGCGGTTGGGGCGAGGAGACCCAGTACTTC.